Included here is one T cell receptor (beta chain) sequence, with context. Its antigen remains unidentified. Assay: immunoSEQ multiplex PCR; the TCRdb copy retains only in-frame clones and omits some. The profile shows 95,000 to 100,000 clones, approximately 84% of them singletons. This sample was included in a study of T cell responses to AZD1222 COVID-19 vaccine. Overall study findings and caveats: White British people made up most donors, females outnumbered males, and clonal diversity was possibly underestimated. Reportedly, nearly half the spike-specific TCRs target unmutated variant regions. Across the whole spike, CD4 TCRs peaked at regions 160-218 and 743-854. Baseline seropositives among AZD1222 recipients totaled only six or seven.

This sample comprised peripheral blood, obtained 28 days after the second AZD1222 dose. The clonotype comes from an adult who received the AZD1222 COVID-19 vaccine.

CDR3 coding DNA: TGTGCCAGCGGCGATCCCACGGGGGCGCGGTACGAGCAGTACTTC. It yields the protein CASGDPTGARYEQYF. The chain carries TRBV5-5 and TRBJ2-7; tentatively, D is TRBD1 or TRBD2 (6 bases each). CDR1 is SGHKS and CDR2 is YYEKEE in the germline V gene (reference sequence). V was pared by 7 bases and J by 4 bases, with 21 bases between. This CDR3 has 15 residues. The full variable domain, with the rest looked up from reference TRBV5-5 and TRBJ2-7, is DAGVTQSPTHLIKTRGQQVTLRCSPISGHKSVSWYQQVLGQGPQFIFQYYEKEERGRGNFPDRFSARQFPNYSSELNVNALLLGDSALYLCASGDPTGARYEQYFGPGTRLTVT.